Listed here are 5 T cell receptor beta chains from one sample, sequenced in a study of response to subunit inactivated influenza vaccine. TCRdb used MiXCR to reprocess the RT-PCR reads, holding one entry per CDR3 protein. In the table there are over 650,000 distinct CDR3 sequences, about 18% of which are singletons. Here the sequenced sample was PBMCs from blood, taken 4 to 6 days after vaccination. Receptor source: a man aged 50 or older who received an inactivated influenza vaccine.

The chain joins TRBV7-9 to TRBJ2-5; D perhaps matches TRBD1 (6 bases). CDR1 is SEHNR and CDR2 is FQNEAQ in the germline V gene (reference sequence). The CDR3 loop spans 14 amino acids. Trimming left V 4 bases short and J 3 bases short, with 12 bases between. CDR3 amino acids: CASSSFEGEETQYF. The CDR3 coding sequence is TGTGCCAGCAGCTCTTTCGAGGGGGAAGAGACCCAGTACTTC.

This clonotype was counted ten times or more. The rearrangement links TRBV7-9 to TRBJ2-7; TRBD2 matches at 12 bases. The germline CDR1 and CDR2 sequences are SEHNR and FQNEAQ (reference sequence). The CDR3 consists of 16 residues. The V segment lost 5 bases and the J segment 0 bases; nucleotides outside the gene matches: 5. The CDR3 DNA is TGTGCCAGCAGCGGACGACTAGCGGGGGCCTCCTACGAGCAGTACTTC. Translated: CASSGRLAGASYEQYF.

This clonotype was recorded once. The V call is TRBV10-3, the J call TRBJ2-1; D possibly uses TRBD1 or TRBD2 (6 bases each). Trimming shortened V by 3 bases and J by 13 bases, and 13 bases separated the two germline ends. This CDR3 is 12 amino acids long. Germline CDR1 reads ENHRY; CDR2 reads SYGVKD. The CDR3 DNA follows: TGTGCCATCAGTGATAGACAGGAGGGACAGTTCTTC. Translation: CAISDRQEGQFF.

The CDR3 loop is CASSQGSHEQYF. CDR3 DNA: TGTGCCAGCAGCCAAGGGTCCCACGAGCAGTACTTC. The rearrangement links TRBV3-1 to TRBJ2-7; no clear D. Per germline, CDR1 LGHDT and CDR2 YNNKEL (reference sequence). This CDR3 is 12 amino acids long. Between the trimmed V and J ends, which lost 1 base and 5 bases, there was a span of 6 bases.

The gene calls are TRBV12-3 or TRBV12-4 and TRBJ1-2; 10 positions agree with TRBD1. The J segment lost 5 bases and the V segment lost 6 bases, leaving 6 bases of the junction unmatched. The CDR3 length is 14 residues. As DNA, the CDR3 is TGTGCCAGCAGCTACGGACAGGGGGTGTATGGCTACACCTTC. This gives the protein CASSYGQGVYGYTF.